This T cell receptor beta chain was recovered during a study of cytomegalovirus exposure and HLA in healthy donors. About this clone itself: As yet, its antigen is unknown.

Whole-study findings and limits: Follow-up analysis later connected one missense variant in DCLRE1C with trimming of TCR beta V- and J-genes.

The germline V gene has CDR1 SEHNR and CDR2 FQNEAQ (reference sequence). The CDR3 has 12 amino acids. Trimming removed 3 bases from V and 7 bases from J; junction bases left unmatched: 2. 13 Jbeta primers and 60 Vbeta primers were used for the PCR. Here immunoSEQ multiplex PCR was the method, and the copy in TCRdb shows in-frame clones only, minus some. Of about 160,000 clones listed, around 72% are singletons. The receptor comes from a man aged 40-50 years in good health and CMV-seropositive. What was sequenced was PBMCs. V and J are TRBV7-9 and TRBJ1-2; TRBD1 aligns across 7 bases. In DNA, the CDR3 is TGTGCCAGCAGCTTCAACAGGGGTGGCTACACCTTC. As protein: CASSFNRGGYTF.